What follows is one TCR beta chain and its context. Antigen unknown. Patients were excluded for autoimmune disease history or systemic immunosuppression. The data belong to a study of OX40 agonist ivuxolimab in advanced cancers. The wider study: Dose-escalation patients suffered from hepatocellular carcinoma, melanoma, renal cell or head and neck cancer. Aged about 20 to 80 with a mean of 60 years, they were under 85% male.

Only in-frame clones appear in the TCRdb table, and some are missing; sequencing was by immunoSEQ multiplex PCR. Altogether about 58,000 clones are present, less than 90% being singletons, with the ten largest covering about 0.76%. Study-wide findings and caveats: The expanded peripheral T cells' antigen specificity was not determined.

The CDR3 covers 13 residues. Germline CDR1 is SGHAT and CDR2 is FQNNGV. V lost 2 bases to trimming and J lost 2 bases, with 5 bases between them. The chain has TRBV11-2 and TRBJ2-3; D is ambiguous. The source material was CD4+ or CD8+ T cells sorted from blood, sampled in a trial of the OX40 agonist ivuxolimab. This TCR was recovered from an adult with an advanced solid tumor such as melanoma, head and neck, liver or kidney cancer. Here the CDR3 reads CASSLSLTDTQYF. DNA for the CDR3: TGTGCCAGCAGCTTATCCCTCACAGATACGCAGTATTTT.